One T cell receptor beta chain is described in this entry. The antigen remains unidentified. This sample is drawn from a study of T cells after yellow fever vaccination. Looking at the study overall: When fractions had low cell numbers, they were prepared with SMART-Seq v4 Ultra Low Input.

From the 5' RACE reads, TCRdb called clonotypes with MiXCR, one entry per CDR3 protein. Of under 550,000 distinct CDR3 sequences in the sample, 21% were seen once. The CDR3 runs to 13 residues. The ends were cut back, 3 bases at V and 8 bases at J, with 10 bases in the middle. Overall study findings and caveats: Reappearance after the booster was seen for most primary-vaccination clones, at 95% to 98% CD4 and more than 80% CD8. Abundant clonotypes from the bulk population could contaminate FACS-sorted repertoires. The CD4 compartment and the CD8 compartment contained a small share of clonotypes in common.

The sequencing here drew on PBMCs, taken more than 20 days after the first yellow fever vaccination. The chain couples TRBV12-3 or TRBV12-4 to TRBJ1-4, with D possibly being TRBD1 (6 bases). The sequence came from a man between 18 and 29 years old who received the YFV17D yellow fever vaccine. The CDR3 is CASSFVGAEKLFF. The CDR3 coding sequence is TGTGCCAGCAGTTTTGTGGGGGCCGAAAAACTGTTTTTT.